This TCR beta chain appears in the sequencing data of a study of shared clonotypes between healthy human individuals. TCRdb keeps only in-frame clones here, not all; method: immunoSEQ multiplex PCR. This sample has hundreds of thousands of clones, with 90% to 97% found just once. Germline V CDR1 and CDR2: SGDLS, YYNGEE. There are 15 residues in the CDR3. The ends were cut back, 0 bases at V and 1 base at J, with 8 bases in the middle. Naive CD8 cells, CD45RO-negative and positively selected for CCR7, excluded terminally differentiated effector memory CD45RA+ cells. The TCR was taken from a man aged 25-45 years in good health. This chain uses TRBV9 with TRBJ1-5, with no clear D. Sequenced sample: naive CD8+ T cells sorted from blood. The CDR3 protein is CASSVEGMSNQPQHF. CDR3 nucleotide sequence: TGTGCCAGCAGCGTAGAAGGAATGAGCAATCAGCCCCAGCATTTT.